Following are 5 T cell receptor beta chains from one sample sequenced in a study of T cells in pancreatic ductal adenocarcinoma. Generated by immunoSEQ multiplex PCR, the TCRdb table keeps only in-frame clones and is missing some. The sample has some 20,000 clones, 88% seen once. The selected patients with pancreatic ductal adenocarcinoma had surgery but no neoadjuvant therapy. Material for sequencing was PBMCs. The receptors were gathered from a human donor with pancreatic ductal adenocarcinoma.

The V and J genes are TRBV28 and TRBJ1-4; D not certain. This CDR3 has 12 residues. Germline assignment: CDR1 MDHEN and CDR2 SYDVKM. V lost 4 bases and J 5 bases, leaving 5 bases between the germline ends. The CDR3 DNA sequence: TGTGCCAGCAGTTCTGTAAATGAAAAACTGTTTTTT. It yields the protein CASSSVNEKLFF.

The V gene is TRBV27, the J gene TRBJ2-5; 9 bases fit TRBD1. The germline CDR1 and CDR2 sequences are MNHEY and SMNVEV (reference sequence). This CDR3 has 14 residues. The V gene end was trimmed by 2 bases and the J gene end by 5 bases; junction bases not matched to a gene: 3. The CDR3 reads CASSLLGTGETQYF. The CDR3 region has the DNA TGTGCCAGCAGTTTACTGGGGACAGGGGAGACCCAGTACTTC.

The chain combines TRBV28 with TRBJ2-3; 10 bases match TRBD2. CDR3 length: 15 residues. CDR1 and CDR2 (germline): MDHEN, SYDVKM. The trim removed 5 bases at V and 3 bases at J, leaving 5 bases unmatched. CDR3 sequence reads: CASSVSGGSTDTQYF. The CDR3 coding sequence is TGTGCCAGCAGTGTTAGCGGGGGGTCTACAGATACGCAGTATTTT.

The genes are TRBV2 and TRBJ1-5; 9 positions agree with TRBD1. V was pared by 5 bases and J by 2 bases, with 10 bases of the junction left unmatched. Germline-derived CDR1 and CDR2 are SNHLY and FYNNEI. The CDR3 is 17 residues long. CDR3 sequence reads: CASSLRTGAMGNQPQHF. The CDR3 region has the DNA TGTGCCAGCAGTTTAAGGACAGGGGCAATGGGCAATCAGCCCCAGCATTTT. The entire variable domain, with the rest obtained from reference TRBV2 and TRBJ1-5, is as follows: EPEVTQTPSHQVTQMGQEVILRCVPISNHLYFYWYRQILGQKVEFLVSFYNNEISEKSEIFDDQFSVERPDGSNFTLKIRSTKLEDSAMYFCASSLRTGAMGNQPQHFGDGTRLSIL.

This chain joins TRBV13 and TRBJ2-5, with 9 bases fitting TRBD1. Germline trimming cut 5 bases from V and 4 bases from J; bases unmatched to any gene: 8. Germline values: CDR1 PRHDT, CDR2 FYEKMQ (reference sequence). This CDR3 comprises 15 residues. The CDR3 coding sequence is TGTGCCAGCAGCCACATGACAGGGGGGACAGAGACCCAGTACTTC. Its protein product is CASSHMTGGTETQYF.